The clone carrying this TCR beta chain appeared once. Its antigen is not known. Though probably carrying unrecorded immune exposures, donors were nominally healthy at sampling. PCR involved 60 Vbeta and 13 Jbeta primers. Method: immunoSEQ multiplex PCR; TCRdb's copy keeps in-frame clones and lacks some. The table lists hundreds of thousands of clones, more than 85% of them singletons, with approximately 1% in the top ten. Looked up from germline, CDR1 is SGHNT and CDR2 is YENEEA. The CDR3 spans 14 residues. V gave up 6 bases and J gave up 2 bases, with 12 bases separating them. This sample is part of a study of cytomegalovirus exposure and HLA in healthy donors. Points from the study as a whole: Most likely, a cluster of highly shared sequence variants arose as a sequencing artifact. With further analysis later on, most CMV-associated TCR beta chains appeared HLA-restricted.

Sequencing used PBMCs. The source of this sequence is a woman between 18 and 30 years old in good health and CMV-seronegative. The gene calls are TRBV11-3 and TRBJ2-3, with TRBD2 as a possible D gene (5 bases). The CDR3 DNA reads as TGTGCCAGCAGTGGACTCCCCCACACAGATACGCAGTATTTT. Translating gives CASSGLPHTDTQYF.